Listed here are 26 T cell receptor beta chains from one sample, sequenced in a study of shared clonotypes between healthy human individuals. Data came from immunoSEQ multiplex PCR; TCRdb stores just in-frame clones and leaves some out. The sample lists 2,500,000 or so clones; just under 95% were seen once. The sequenced sample was naive CD4+ T cells from PBMCs. Sample subset: CD45RA+ positively selected. The receptors were sampled from a young man in good health. Some clones in this sample may be carry-over from other donors' samples.

Comments on this clone: An end of the junction does not agree with germline; a read error may underlie this. The J gene is TRBJ2-3, the V gene TRBV7-2; weak D call: TRBD1 (5 bases). The CDR3 contains 14 residues. Germline assignment: CDR1 SGHTA and CDR2 FQGNSA. As DNA, the CDR3 is TGTGCCAGCAGCGTAGCAACCCCAGGGCATACGCAGTATTTT. It encodes CASSVATPGHTQYF.

The CDR3 spells CASSPRFILSGNTIYF. CDR3 nucleotide sequence: TGTGCCAGCAGTCCGCGTTTCATCTTATCTGGAAACACCATATATTTT. This sequence joins TRBV27 and TRBJ1-3; D gene unclear. Germline V CDR1 and CDR2: MNHEY, SMNVEV (reference sequence). The V gene lost 5 bases and the J gene lost 1 base, with 15 bases spanning the gap. This CDR3 comprises 16 residues.

J is TRBJ1-1 and V is TRBV11-2, with D possibly matching TRBD1 (5 bases). The CDR3 consists of 12 residues. CDR1 and CDR2 from the germline V gene are SGHAT and FQNNGV. The V end lost 5 bases, the J end lost 8 bases, and 12 bases lay between the germline ends. The CDR3 is CASSPTPGEAFF. The CDR3 region has the DNA TGTGCCAGCAGCCCCACCCCAGGGGAAGCTTTCTTT.

In DNA, the CDR3 is TGTGCCAGTAAAGGAGGGGGGTTCCCTCAGCCCCAGCATTTT. It encodes CASKGGGFPQPQHF. The genes are TRBV19 and TRBJ1-5, with D possibly being TRBD1 (6 bases). The CDR3 has 14 residues. The V end lost 7 bases, the J end lost 6 bases, and 16 bases lay between the germline ends. Germline V gene lookup returns CDR1 LNHDA and CDR2 SQIVND (reference sequence).

The chain employs TRBV4-3 and TRBJ2-1; no clear D. V shed 1 base and J shed 8 bases, with 12 bases lying between them. The CDR3 runs 14 residues. From germline, CDR1 is LGHNA and CDR2 YSLEER. The CDR3 DNA reads as TGCGCCAGCAGCCAAGTTGGTTCCTTCCATGAGCAGTTCTTC. It yields the protein CASSQVGSFHEQFF.

The chain recombines TRBV4-1 with TRBJ1-6; 8 nucleotides align to TRBD1. Germline CDR1 and CDR2: MGHRA and YSYEKL. The CDR3 totals 15 residues. J was trimmed by 4 bases and V by 1 base; bases with no gene match: 0. CDR3 in amino acids: CASSQGTGYNSPLHF. CDR3 in DNA: TGCGCCAGCAGCCAAGGGACAGGGTATAATTCACCCCTCCACTTT.

The chain couples TRBV28 to TRBJ2-5, with D possibly being TRBD2 (5 bases). Germline CDR1 reads MDHEN; CDR2 reads SYDVKM. The CDR3 is 13 residues long. V gave up 5 bases and J gave up 5 bases, with 12 bases separating them. DNA of the CDR3: TGTGCCAGCAGTCAAGGGCGGGTTGAGACCCAGTACTTC. This translates into CASSQGRVETQYF. Full variable domain (remainder filled in from reference TRBV28 and TRBJ2-5): DVKVTQSSRYLVKRTGEKVFLECVQDMDHENMFWYRQDPGLGLRLIYFSYDVKMKEKGDIPEGYSVSREKKERFSLILESASTNQTSMYLCASSQGRVETQYFGPGTRLLVL.

The V call is TRBV19, the J call TRBJ2-7; 8 bases map to TRBD1. Germline CDR1 is LNHDA and CDR2 is SQIVND (reference sequence). The V and J ends lost 4 bases and 2 bases, in that order; junction bases with no gene match: 4. This CDR3 is built from 14 residues. As DNA, the CDR3 is TGTGCCAGTAGTACCCCGGGACAGGCCTACGAGCAGTACTTC. It is translated as CASSTPGQAYEQYF.

The rearrangement joins TRBV5-1 to TRBJ2-3; 10 nucleotides line up with TRBD2. The CDR3 sequence is 17 residues long. V was clipped by 1 base and J by 5 bases; unmatched bases: 10. Germline assignment: CDR1 SGHRS and CDR2 YFSETQ. The DNA of the CDR3 is TGCGCCAGCAGCTTGCTTCCGGGACTAGCGAGCCGAGATACGCAGTATTTT. Its translation is CASSLLPGLASRDTQYF.

V and J are TRBV7-3 and TRBJ2-1; 7 nucleotides agree with TRBD1. Germline-derived CDR1 and CDR2 are SGHTA and FQGTGA. J gave up 2 bases and V 5 bases, and 3 bases lay outside the gene matches. The CDR3 extends over 14 amino acids. CDR3 amino acids: CASSVDRAYNEQFF. For the CDR3, the DNA is TGTGCCAGCAGCGTCGACAGGGCCTACAATGAGCAGTTCTTC.

A remark on this clone: A read error may account for a junction end that differs from germline. The chain couples TRBV27 to TRBJ1-1; 9 positions agree with TRBD1. Per the germline V gene, CDR1 is MNHEY and CDR2 is SMNVEV (reference sequence). The CDR3 spans 20 residues. As DNA, the CDR3 is TGTGCCAGCAGTTTAAGGAGAGGGTTAGGGACAGGGAGTTTGAACTCTGAAGCTTTCTTT. Translating gives CASSLRRGLGTGSLNSEAFF.

The chain combines TRBV5-6 with TRBJ2-7; 8 positions agree with TRBD2. Germline V CDR1 and CDR2: SGHDT, YYEEEE. There are 16 residues in the CDR3. Trimming cost V 4 bases and J 0 bases; bases outside gene matches: 9. CDR3 sequence reads: CASSLLGLAGSYEQYF. The CDR3 nucleotides are TGTGCCAGCAGCCTCTTGGGGCTAGCGGGCTCCTACGAGCAGTACTTC.

V gene TRBV2 combines with J gene TRBJ2-7, with 7 positions matching TRBD1. J lost 0 bases, V lost 6 bases, and 8 bases had no gene match. CDR1 and CDR2 from the germline V gene are SNHLY and FYNNEI. The CDR3 totals 15 residues. In DNA, the CDR3 is TGTGCCAGCAGCTACCACGGACAGGTCTCCTACGAGCAGTACTTC. It specifies CASSYHGQVSYEQYF.

The chain is built from TRBV6-1 and TRBJ1-5; TRBD1 is a possible D gene (5 bases). Germline values: CDR1 MNHNS, CDR2 SASEGT. Trimming took 8 bases from V and 5 from J, leaving 19 bases between them. The CDR3 covers 15 residues. CDR3: CASGRGGRLDQPQHF. Written as DNA, the CDR3 is TGTGCCAGCGGCCGTGGGGGGAGGTTGGATCAGCCCCAGCATTTT.

This rearrangement joins TRBV7-2 to TRBJ2-4; TRBD1 matches at 9 bases. The CDR3 loop spans 15 amino acids. Per the germline V gene, CDR1 is SGHTA and CDR2 is FQGNSA. V shed 4 bases, J shed 4 bases, and the junction held 5 bases outside the gene matches. The CDR3 DNA reads as TGTGCCAGCAGCTCCCCCGGACAGGGGAAAAACATTCAGTACTTC. Its translation: CASSSPGQGKNIQYF. The whole variable domain, remainder taken from reference TRBV7-2 and TRBJ2-4, is GAGVSQSPSNKVTEKGKDVELRCDPISGHTALYWYRQSLGQGLEFLIYFQGNSAPDKSGLPSDRFSAERTGGSVSTLTIQRTQQEDSAVYLCASSSPGQGKNIQYFGAGTRLSVL.

Details on this clone: One junction end disagrees with the germline gene, perhaps due to a read error. The rearrangement uses TRBV7-9 and TRBJ2-3; 9 bases fit TRBD1. From germline, CDR1 is SEHNR and CDR2 FQNEAQ (reference sequence). CDR3 length: 18 amino acids. The CDR3 sequence is CASTVTGGFRDRTDTQYF. CDR3 sequence (DNA): TGTGCCAGCACAGTCACAGGGGGCTTTCGGGATCGCACGGATACGCAGTATTTT.

This clone was recorded a few times. Other DNA variants within this sample encode the same CDR3. This chain uses TRBV4-3 with TRBJ2-7; 9 bases match TRBD1. The ends lost 4 bases at V and 3 bases at J; junction bases unmatched: 4. CDR1 LGHNA and CDR2 YSLEER come from the germline V gene. The CDR3 loop spans 14 amino acids. The CDR3 region is CASSLRDRDYEQYF. The CDR3 nucleotides are TGCGCCAGCAGCCTCCGGGACAGGGACTACGAGCAGTACTTC.

In this sample, this clone turned up once. The V call is TRBV5-5, the J call TRBJ1-1, with TRBD1 identical over 8 bases. V trimming: 5 bases; J trimming: 6 bases; junction bases outside the gene matches: 6. The germline CDR1 and CDR2 sequences are SGHKS and YYEKEE (reference sequence). The CDR3 consists of 13 residues. CDR3 bases: TGTGCCAGCAGTTCTGGACAGGGCGCTGAAGCTTTCTTT. Encoded protein: CASSSGQGAEAFF. The entire variable domain, with the rest obtained from reference TRBV5-5 and TRBJ1-1, is as follows: DAGVTQSPTHLIKTRGQQVTLRCSPISGHKSVSWYQQVLGQGPQFIFQYYEKEERGRGNFPDRFSARQFPNYSSELNVNALLLGDSALYLCASSSGQGAEAFFGQGTRLTVV.

The V gene is TRBV2, the J gene TRBJ2-5; D perhaps matches TRBD1 (6 bases). CDR3 length: 15 residues. V was clipped by 5 bases and J by 3 bases, with 16 bases between them. CDR1 is SNHLY, CDR2 FYNNEI, per germline. CDR3 loop: CASSKVGQKKETQYF. The CDR3 bases are TGTGCCAGCAGTAAAGTAGGACAGAAAAAAGAGACCCAGTACTTC.

The V and J genes are TRBV7-8 and TRBJ1-1; the D is unclear. In germline, CDR1 is SGHVS, CDR2 FQNEAQ. The CDR3 has 13 amino acids. V was clipped by 3 bases and J by 7 bases, with 12 bases between them. CDR3 DNA: TGTGCCAGCAGCTTTCTGTGGTGGAGTGAAGCTTTCTTT. This encodes CASSFLWWSEAFF.

The J gene is TRBJ1-2, the V gene TRBV2, with D possibly TRBD1 on 6 matching bases. Germline loops: CDR1 SNHLY, CDR2 FYNNEI. The CDR3 totals 14 residues. Trimming removed 0 bases at V and 6 bases at J, with 11 bases between. CDR3 protein: CASSEASEGDGYTF. CDR3 nucleotides: TGTGCCAGCAGTGAAGCCTCGGAGGGGGATGGCTACACCTTC.

This clone appeared a single time. Other DNA sequences in the sample encode the same CDR3. V is TRBV5-1 and J is TRBJ2-1; no definite D call. CDR1 and CDR2 from the germline V gene are SGHRS and YFSETQ. Trimming removed 3 bases from V and 0 bases from J, with 4 bases in between. The CDR3 has 13 residues. CDR3 sequence (DNA): TGCGCCAGCAGCTACAGCTCCTACAATGAGCAGTTCTTC. It encodes CASSYSSYNEQFF.

The rearrangement links TRBV18 to TRBJ1-1; unclear D gene. The CDR3 is 11 residues long. Trimming left V 5 bases short and J 1 base short, with 2 bases between. Germline lookup yields CDR1 KGHSH and CDR2 LQKENI. The CDR3 is CASSRNTEAFF. CDR3 nucleotides: TGTGCCAGCTCAAGGAACACTGAAGCTTTCTTT.

The V call is TRBV7-8, the J call TRBJ1-3; D is unclear. The CDR3 runs 15 residues. The V end lost 5 bases, the J end lost 2 bases, and 13 bases lay between the germline ends. Germline values: CDR1 SGHVS, CDR2 FQNEAQ. The CDR3 loop reads CASSLMGSPGNTIYF. CDR3 coding DNA: TGTGCCAGCAGCCTCATGGGTTCACCTGGAAACACCATATATTTT.

The chain has TRBV11-2 and TRBJ2-3; 9 positions agree with TRBD2. Germline assignment: CDR1 SGHAT and CDR2 FQNNGV. This CDR3 is built from 17 residues. Unmatched junction bases numbered 12, after V lost 1 base and J lost 7 bases. This CDR3 reads CASSLVAVAGVVHTQYF. CDR3 sequence (DNA): TGTGCCAGCAGCTTAGTGGCCGTAGCGGGAGTTGTGCATACGCAGTATTTT.

The J gene is TRBJ1-2, the V gene TRBV7-8, with 7 nucleotides matching TRBD1. V was clipped by 7 bases and J by 2 bases; unmatched bases: 16. Germline V lookup: CDR1 SGHVS, CDR2 FQNEAQ. The CDR3 extends over 17 amino acids. DNA of the CDR3: TGTGCCAGCACCCCCCGGGACAGCACAACATTAAACTATGGCTACACCTTC. Translated, it gives CASTPRDSTTLNYGYTF. The variable domain in full, completed from reference TRBV7-8 and TRBJ1-2, reads GAGVSQSPRYKVAKRGQDVALRCDPISGHVSLFWYQQALGQGPEFLTYFQNEAQLDKSGLPSDRFFAERPEGSVSTLKIQRTQQEDSAVYLCASTPRDSTTLNYGYTFGSGTRLTVV.